These 28 T cell receptor beta chains originate from one sample sequenced in a study of cytomegalovirus exposure and HLA in healthy donors. Both 60 Vbeta primers and 13 Jbeta primers went into the PCR. Libraries were prepared by immunoSEQ multiplex PCR; TCRdb keeps only in-frame clonotypes and omits some of them. Of roughly 100,000 clones in the sample, over 55% were seen once. The sequenced sample was PBMCs. These receptors came from a female donor in good health and CMV-seronegative.

V and J are TRBV7-8 and TRBJ2-5; D is unresolved. V lost 1 base and J 0 bases, leaving 12 bases between the germline ends. This CDR3 has 16 amino acids. Germline lookup yields CDR1 SGHVS and CDR2 FQNEAQ. The CDR3 reads CASSLGASWYQETQYF. DNA of the CDR3: TGTGCCAGCAGCTTAGGGGCCAGCTGGTACCAAGAGACCCAGTACTTC.

The rearrangement links TRBV29-1 to TRBJ1-1; TRBD1 matches at 9 bases. Losses at the gene ends were 1 base for V and 4 bases for J; bases not matched to a gene: 10. The length of the CDR3 is 16 residues. CDR1 SQVTM and CDR2 ANQGSEA come from the germline V gene. CDR3 nucleotides: TGCAGCGTTGAAGTAGACAGGGGGTATTCTGTCACTGAAGCTTTCTTT. Translation: CSVEVDRGYSVTEAFF.

The V gene is TRBV29-1, the J gene TRBJ2-7; D might be TRBD1 (5 bases). This CDR3 region has 12 residues. The ends were cut back, 4 bases at V and 2 bases at J, with 9 bases in the middle. Per the germline V gene, CDR1 is SQVTM and CDR2 is ANQGSEA. CDR3 amino acids: CSVGQSPYEQYF. As DNA, the CDR3 is TGCAGCGTTGGACAGTCGCCCTACGAGCAGTACTTC.

The chain recombines TRBV9 with TRBJ2-7, with D perhaps TRBD1 (6 bases). CDR3 size: 15 residues. CDR1 is SGDLS, CDR2 YYNGEE, per germline. Trimming pared 0 bases from V and 1 base from J, leaving 11 bases between. The CDR3: CASSVEGGESYEQYF. In DNA form, the CDR3 reads TGTGCCAGCAGCGTAGAAGGGGGTGAGTCCTACGAGCAGTACTTC. Using reference TRBV9 and TRBJ2-7 for the parts outside the CDR3, the full variable domain is DSGVTQTPKHLITATGQRVTLRCSPRSGDLSVYWYQQSLDQGLQFLIQYYNGEERAKGNILERFSAQQFPDLHSELNLSSLELGDSALYFCASSVEGGESYEQYFGPGTRLTVT.

The chain employs TRBV19 and TRBJ2-3; TRBD2 agrees at 9 bases. V was pared by 5 bases and J by 3 bases, with 12 bases of the junction left unmatched. The CDR3 covers 17 residues. Per the germline V gene, CDR1 is LNHDA and CDR2 is SQIVND (reference sequence). CDR3 region: CASSVEHSGSGTDTQYF. The CDR3, as DNA: TGTGCCAGTAGTGTCGAGCATAGCGGGAGTGGAACAGATACGCAGTATTTT.

The genes are TRBV7-9 and TRBJ1-3; D is uncertain. CDR1 SEHNR and CDR2 FQNEAQ come from the germline V gene (reference sequence). Trimming removed 5 bases at V and 0 bases at J, with 17 bases between. There are 17 residues in the CDR3. CDR3 amino acids: CASSQTLEVSSGNTIYF. DNA for the CDR3: TGTGCCAGCAGCCAAACGCTCGAGGTGAGCTCTGGAAACACCATATATTTT.

The chain links TRBV5-1 to TRBJ1-6; D is perhaps TRBD1 (6 bases). Germline CDR1 is SGHRS and CDR2 is YFSETQ. The CDR3 has 13 residues. Trimming left V 4 bases short and J 6 bases short, with 8 bases between. The CDR3 spells CASSTGPNSPLHF. The CDR3 nucleotides read TGCGCCAGCAGCACAGGGCCTAATTCACCCCTCCACTTT.

The rearrangement joins TRBV10-3 to TRBJ2-3; 10 bases fit TRBD2. In germline, CDR1 is ENHRY, CDR2 SYGVKD. This CDR3 spans 16 amino acids. The V gene end was trimmed by 5 bases and the J gene end by 2 bases; junction bases not matched to a gene: 7. The CDR3 bases are TGTGCCATCAGTACGCTAGCGGGAGCGTCCACAGATACGCAGTATTTT. Protein: CAISTLAGASTDTQYF.

V and J are TRBV7-2 and TRBJ2-1; 10 bases map to TRBD2. J lost 7 bases, V lost 8 bases, and 11 bases had no gene match. In germline, CDR1 is SGHTA, CDR2 FQGNSA. The CDR3 extends over 15 amino acids. The CDR3 nucleotides read TGTGCCAGCCTTAAGCGGGAGGGGGCTGGAAATGAGCAGTTCTTC. Protein sequence: CASLKREGAGNEQFF.

This chain links TRBV4-3 with TRBJ2-3; D remains ambiguous. The CDR3 covers 15 residues. CDR1 is LGHNA and CDR2 is YSLEER in the germline V gene. The ends were cut back, 0 bases at V and 2 bases at J, with 9 bases in the middle. CDR3 DNA sequence: TGCGCCAGCAGCCAAGAACCAGATCACACAGATACGCAGTATTTT. This encodes CASSQEPDHTDTQYF.

This chain joins TRBV5-4 and TRBJ2-2, with 8 bases fitting TRBD2. The trim removed 4 bases at V and 3 bases at J, leaving 5 bases unmatched. There are 15 residues in the CDR3. Germline assignment: CDR1 SGHNT and CDR2 YYREEE (reference sequence). Written as DNA, the CDR3 is TGTGCCAGCAGCCCCCCCGGGGGGGACACCGGGGAGCTGTTTTTT. This encodes CASSPPGGDTGELFF.

The chain employs TRBV28 and TRBJ1-5; D might be TRBD1 (5 bases). CDR3 length: 12 amino acids. In germline, CDR1 is MDHEN, CDR2 SYDVKM. Trimming removed 7 bases at V and 4 bases at J, with 8 bases between. This CDR3 is CASMTENQPQHF. CDR3 coding DNA: TGTGCCAGCATGACAGAGAATCAGCCCCAGCATTTT.

A few counts support this clone. V is TRBV6-4 and J is TRBJ2-2; tentatively, D is TRBD2 (6 bases). Trimming removed 4 bases at V and 4 bases at J, with 10 bases between. CDR3 length equals 14 residues. The germline V gene encodes CDR1 MRHNA and CDR2 SNTAGT. CDR3 nucleotide sequence: TGTGCCAGCAGTGGGGAGGCTAGCACCGGGGAGCTGTTTTTT. This encodes CASSGEASTGELFF.

The gene calls are TRBV9 and TRBJ2-1, with TRBD2 as a possible D gene (6 bases). The V gene's germline CDR1 is SGDLS and CDR2 YYNGEE. Trimming shortened V by 4 bases and J by 6 bases, and 14 bases separated the two germline ends. The CDR3 is 14 residues long. The CDR3 DNA reads as TGTGCCAGCAGCCCCCGGGACTTTCCCAATGAGCAGTTCTTC. Protein sequence: CASSPRDFPNEQFF.

V usage is TRBV19 and J usage is TRBJ2-2; D remains unclear. CDR1 is LNHDA, CDR2 SQIVND, per germline (reference sequence). The CDR3 is made up of 12 amino acids. Between the trimmed V and J ends, which lost 10 bases and 6 bases, there was a span of 12 bases. Here the CDR3 reads CATTPSAGELFF. The DNA for the CDR3 is TGTGCCACCACCCCCAGTGCCGGGGAGCTGTTTTTT.

In its sample, this clone was seen a few times. The chain has TRBV4-2 and TRBJ2-4; D gene ambiguous. CDR1 and CDR2 from the germline V gene are LGHNA and YNFKEQ. V gave up 4 bases and J gave up 2 bases, with 21 bases separating them. The CDR3 is 18 amino acids. CDR3 nucleotide sequence: TGTGCCAGCAGCCCAAAGTCTCTAGAAGTCGGAACCAAAAACATTCAGTACTTC. Protein sequence: CASSPKSLEVGTKNIQYF.

The chain joins TRBV5-4 to TRBJ2-2; D unresolved. The CDR3 is made up of 15 amino acids. The germline CDR1 and CDR2 sequences are SGHNT and YYREEE (reference sequence). Trimming removed 0 bases from V and 0 bases from J, with 6 bases in between. CDR3 sequence (DNA): TGTGCCAGCAGCTTGGAGGCGGCGAACACCGGGGAGCTGTTTTTT. This codes for CASSLEAANTGELFF.

Worth noting for this clone: A junction end diverges from the germline sequence, so it may reflect a read error. This chain links TRBV9 with TRBJ2-1; 10 bases agree with TRBD1. The CDR3 extends over 17 amino acids. In germline, CDR1 is SGDLS, CDR2 YYNGEE. For the CDR3, the DNA is TGTGCCAGCGGCGTAGGGGGTCGGGGACAGGGGTTGAATGAGCAGTTCTTC. Protein: CASGVGGRGQGLNEQFF.

The V call is TRBV5-4, the J call TRBJ2-2; TRBD2 aligns across 7 bases. The CDR3 totals 17 residues. V was pared by 3 bases and J by 3 bases, with 11 bases of the junction left unmatched. Germline V CDR1 and CDR2: SGHNT, YYREEE (reference sequence). CDR3 amino acids: CASSSGRAGADTGELFF. The CDR3 DNA reads as TGTGCCAGCAGCTCAGGGCGGGCGGGAGCTGACACCGGGGAGCTGTTTTTT.

This chain joins TRBV7-2 and TRBJ2-1; D not resolved. There are 12 residues in the CDR3. The V end was cut by 3 bases, the J end by 9 bases, with 9 bases between. The germline gives CDR1 SGHTA, CDR2 FQGNSA. CDR3 loop: CASSFSVSEQFF. The CDR3 coding sequence is TGTGCCAGCAGCTTTTCCGTGAGTGAGCAGTTCTTC.

The chain has TRBV7-3 and TRBJ2-2, with a weak D call TRBD2 (5 bases). There are 13 residues in the CDR3. Between the trimmed V and J ends, which lost 5 bases and 6 bases, there was a span of 10 bases. From germline, CDR1 is SGHTA and CDR2 FQGTGA. CDR3 sequence: CASSPDYAGELFF. The CDR3 DNA reads TGTGCCAGCAGCCCCGACTACGCCGGGGAGCTGTTTTTT.

V gene TRBV30 combines with J gene TRBJ2-1; the match to TRBD1 covers 9 bases. There are 14 residues in the CDR3. The V gene end was trimmed by 0 bases and the J gene end by 8 bases; junction bases not matched to a gene: 5. Germline V gene lookup returns CDR1 GTSNPN and CDR2 SVGIG (reference sequence). The CDR3 spells CAWSVQGASYEQFF. Here the CDR3 DNA reads TGTGCCTGGAGTGTACAGGGGGCTAGCTATGAGCAGTTCTTC.

The chain recombines TRBV27 with TRBJ1-5; no reliable D call. This CDR3 spans 12 amino acids. V lost 3 bases and J lost 5, with 5 bases in between. Germline V CDR1 and CDR2: MNHEY, SMNVEV (reference sequence). Here the CDR3 reads CASSFGDQPQHF. CDR3 sequence (DNA): TGTGCCAGCAGTTTCGGAGATCAGCCCCAGCATTTT.

V gene TRBV2 combines with J gene TRBJ2-1; TRBD2 agrees at 8 bases. The CDR3 is 14 residues long. Per the germline V gene, CDR1 is SNHLY and CDR2 is FYNNEI. V lost 5 bases, J lost 4 bases, and 4 bases stayed unmatched. CDR3 sequence: CASSRGTRYNEQFF. CDR3 sequence (DNA): TGTGCCAGCAGTCGCGGGACTAGATACAATGAGCAGTTCTTC. Looking up the rest from reference TRBV2 and TRBJ2-1 gives the full variable domain: EPEVTQTPSHQVTQMGQEVILRCVPISNHLYFYWYRQILGQKVEFLVSFYNNEISEKSEIFDDQFSVERPDGSNFTLKIRSTKLEDSAMYFCASSRGTRYNEQFFGPGTRLTVL.

This clone is a singleton in its sample. The rearrangement links TRBV4-3 to TRBJ2-7, with a possible D match to TRBD1 (5 bases). This CDR3 region has 16 residues. Germline V gene sequence: CDR1 LGHNA, CDR2 YSLEER. The ends were cut back, 1 base at V and 0 bases at J, with 13 bases in the middle. DNA for the CDR3: TGCGCCAGCAGCCAAGCTAGGGGCAGAAGCTCCTACGAGCAGTACTTC. Amino acid sequence: CASSQARGRSSYEQYF.

The CDR3 region is CASSLMRVETQYF. CDR3 nucleotides: TGTGCCAGCAGCTTGATGCGAGTTGAGACCCAGTACTTC. The chain carries TRBV5-5 and TRBJ2-5; D not certain. Germline CDR1 SGHKS, CDR2 YYEKEE (reference sequence). The CDR3 totals 13 residues. V was pared by 1 base and J by 5 bases, with 9 bases between.

V gene TRBV9 combines with J gene TRBJ2-7, with 11 bases fitting TRBD2. Germline V gene lookup returns CDR1 SGDLS and CDR2 YYNGEE. V lost 3 bases and J lost 8; bases outside the gene matches: 16. The CDR3 contains 17 residues. The CDR3 coding sequence is TGTGCCAGCAGCGCCTCGGGAGGGGCTAGCGGGAGGCCCAAGCAGTACTTC. It yields the protein CASSASGGASGRPKQYF.

This clone was found once. The gene calls are TRBV28 and TRBJ2-3; TRBD2 matches at 8 bases. CDR3 size: 13 residues. With 8 bases clipped from V and 0 bases from J, the junction kept 1 base outside the gene matches. Per the germline V gene, CDR1 is MDHEN and CDR2 is SYDVKM. In DNA form, the CDR3 reads TGTGCCAGCGAGCGGGGGAGCACAGATACGCAGTATTTT. This encodes CASERGSTDTQYF.